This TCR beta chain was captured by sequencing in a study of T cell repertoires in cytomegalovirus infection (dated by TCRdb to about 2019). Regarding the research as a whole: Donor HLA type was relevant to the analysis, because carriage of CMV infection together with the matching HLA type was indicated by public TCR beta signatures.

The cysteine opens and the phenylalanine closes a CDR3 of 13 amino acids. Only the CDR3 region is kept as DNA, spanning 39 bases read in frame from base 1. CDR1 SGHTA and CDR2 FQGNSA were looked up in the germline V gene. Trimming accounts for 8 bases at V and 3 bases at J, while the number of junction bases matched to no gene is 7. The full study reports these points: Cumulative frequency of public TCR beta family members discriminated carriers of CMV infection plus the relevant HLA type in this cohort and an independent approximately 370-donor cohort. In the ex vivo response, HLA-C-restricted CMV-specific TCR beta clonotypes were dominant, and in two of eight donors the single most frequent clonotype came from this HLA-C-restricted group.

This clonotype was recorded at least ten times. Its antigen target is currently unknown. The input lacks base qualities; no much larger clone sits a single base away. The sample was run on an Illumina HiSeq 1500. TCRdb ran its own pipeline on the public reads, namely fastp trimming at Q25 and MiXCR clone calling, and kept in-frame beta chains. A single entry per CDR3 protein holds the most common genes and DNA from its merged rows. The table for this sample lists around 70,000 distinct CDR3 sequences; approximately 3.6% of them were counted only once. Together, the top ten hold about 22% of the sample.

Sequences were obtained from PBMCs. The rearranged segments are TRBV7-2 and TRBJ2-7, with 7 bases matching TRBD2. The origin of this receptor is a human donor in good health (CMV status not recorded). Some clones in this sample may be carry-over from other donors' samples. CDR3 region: CASFGGSYYEQYF. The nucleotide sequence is TGTGCCAGCTTTGGCGGGAGTTACTACGAGCAGTACTTC. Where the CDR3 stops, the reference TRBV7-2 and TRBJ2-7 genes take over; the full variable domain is GAGVSQSPSNKVTEKGKDVELRCDPISGHTALYWYRQSLGQGLEFLIYFQGNSAPDKSGLPSDRFSAERTGGSVSTLTIQRTQQEDSAVYLCASFGGSYYEQYFGPGTRLTVT.